The T cell receptor beta chain under discussion was sequenced for a study of naive and memory T cell subsets. The CDR3 is 16 residues long. Looked up from germline, CDR1 is LNHDA and CDR2 is SQIVND (reference sequence). V dropped 4 bases and J dropped 5; count of bases not matched to a gene: 8. Ligated cDNA underwent four rounds of PCR with nested alpha and beta constant region primers and SP2. Blood and skin TCR RNA was reverse transcribed with alpha and beta constant primers. TCRdb recomputed calls from the 5' RACE reads with MiXCR, one row per CDR3 protein. Here the sample spans 57,000 or so distinct CDR3 sequences, 5.5% to 8.5% being singletons. The library had UMIs added by 3' ligation of an oligonucleotide to TCR cDNA. Unsorted total RNA, 1 to 1000 ng, was DNase treated before reverse transcription. This clonotype was seen ten or more times. The antigen remains unidentified. Overall study findings and caveats: The RNA method is potentially sensitive to activation and differentiation changes.

This chain uses TRBV19 with TRBJ2-5; 12 bases agree with TRBD2. This clonotype originated in a male donor in good health. In nucleotides, the CDR3 is TGTGCCAGTAGTACCCGACTAGCGGGAGCGGGCGAGACCCAGTACTTC. This gives the protein CASSTRLAGAGETQYF.